This section outlines one T cell receptor (beta chain) sequence together with its context. TCRdb keeps only in-frame clones here, not all; method: immunoSEQ multiplex PCR. The sample holds approximately 330,000 clones, approximately 83% seen once. This specimen comes from a study of blood T cell repertoires in COVID-19. Sample: PBMCs or T cells enriched from blood (not recorded which). The receptor was isolated from a woman aged 40 to 55 with acute COVID-19.

Here the CDR3 DNA reads TGTGCCAGCAGTAGGCCCGGGACTGAAGCTTTCTTT. Protein product: CASSRPGTEAFF. The rearrangement uses TRBV27 and TRBJ1-1; the D is unclear. The germline gives CDR1 MNHEY, CDR2 SMNVEV (reference sequence). The CDR3 has 12 residues. Trimming cost V 5 bases and J 5 bases, with 9 bases left between them.